The present T cell receptor beta chain was sequenced within a study of T cell responses to AZD1222 COVID-19 vaccine. Sequencing used immunoSEQ multiplex PCR; TCRdb keeps in-frame clones, though not all of them. The sample includes approximately 120,000 clones, about nine tenths of them seen just once. Between the trimmed V and J ends, which lost 2 bases and 4 bases, there was a span of 9 bases. The CDR3 spans 13 residues. From germline, CDR1 is MNHEY and CDR2 SMNVEV (reference sequence). The chain carries TRBV27 and TRBJ2-7; maybe TRBD2 (5 bases). The source material was peripheral blood, sampled on day 0 of AZD1222 vaccination. The TCR originated in an adult in good health. The CDR3, as DNA: TGTGCCAGCAGTTTAGCCGAGGGTTACGAGCAGTACTTC. Protein sequence: CASSLAEGYEQYF.